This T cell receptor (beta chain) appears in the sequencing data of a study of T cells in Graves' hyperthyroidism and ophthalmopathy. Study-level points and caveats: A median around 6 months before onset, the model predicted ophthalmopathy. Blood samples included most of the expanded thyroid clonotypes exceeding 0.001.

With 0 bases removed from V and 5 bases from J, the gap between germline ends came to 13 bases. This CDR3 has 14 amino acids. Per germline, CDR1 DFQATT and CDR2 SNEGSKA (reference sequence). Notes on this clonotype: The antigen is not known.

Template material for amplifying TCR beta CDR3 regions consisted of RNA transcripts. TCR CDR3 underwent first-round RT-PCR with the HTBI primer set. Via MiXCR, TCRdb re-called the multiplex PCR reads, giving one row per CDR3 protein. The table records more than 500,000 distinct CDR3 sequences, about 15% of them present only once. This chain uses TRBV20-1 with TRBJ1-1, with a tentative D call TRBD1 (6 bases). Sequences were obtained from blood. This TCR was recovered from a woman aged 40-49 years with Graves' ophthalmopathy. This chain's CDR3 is CSAREVQGQTEAFF. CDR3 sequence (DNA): TGCAGTGCTAGAGAGGTACAGGGCCAAACTGAAGCTTTCTTT.